This TCR beta chain was identified during a study of T cell changes during pregnancy in multiple sclerosis. J lost 8 bases, V lost 7 bases, and 7 bases had no gene match. Germline CDR1 MNHNS, CDR2 SASEGT. This CDR3 has 13 amino acids. Produced via immunoSEQ multiplex PCR; TCRdb's table is partial and in-frame only. The sample lists 30,000 to 45,000 clones, 90% to 95% occurring once. The genes are TRBV6-1 and TRBJ2-1; 8 positions agree with TRBD1. This material consisted of CD4+ T cells from peripheral blood mononuclear cells, taken in the second trimester of pregnancy. The origin of this receptor is a female donor in good health, enrolled as a control in a pregnancy study. Here the CDR3 DNA reads TGTGCCAGCACCACAGGACAGGGCGATGAGCAGTTCTTC. Residues: CASTTGQGDEQFF.